The 31 T cell receptor beta chains below all came from one sample that was sequenced in a study of CD8+ T cells in alopecia areata (dated by TCRdb to the late 2010s). The receptor library was made with the immunoSEQ multiplex PCR assay. For TCR sequencing, RNA was extracted from every sample and reverse transcribed into cDNA to serve as template. Imported from immuneACCESS, the table was reduced by TCRdb to in-frame sequences with V and J called. These copies leave out some clones; in studies compared against another copy, an unresolved V gene accounts for under half, and the cause of the remainder is not known. The sample table holds over 150,000 clones, of which 53% were seen once. Of the sample, 10% to 13% falls within the top ten clones. The intended sense of this specimen's time point label: roughly 24 weeks on oral tofacitinib. The sample's treatment or condition label, in plain terms: oral pan-JAK inhibitor, 5-10 mg twice daily.

Sequencing was performed on CD8+ T cells sorted from blood, taken at week 24, from a patient treated with tofacitinib. These receptors were obtained from a human donor with alopecia areata.

This clone turned up a few times. This chain links TRBV7-9 with TRBJ2-3; the match to TRBD2 covers 8 bases. After removal of 1 base from V and 15 bases from J, the junction contained 6 bases not matched to a gene. The germline gives CDR1 SEHNR, CDR2 FQNEAQ (reference sequence). The CDR3 is 12 residues long. The CDR3 DNA is TGTGCCAGCAGCTTAGGCGGGGGGATCCGATATTTT. It codes for CASSLGGGIRYF.

The chain is built from TRBV7-9 and TRBJ1-1, with D possibly matching TRBD1 (6 bases). V was trimmed by 10 bases and J by 1 base, leaving 28 bases between them. Germline V lookup: CDR1 SEHNR, CDR2 FQNEAQ (reference sequence). This CDR3 region has 18 residues. CDR3 DNA: TGTGCCATTCCCCGGGACAAAGGACGTCGTCAGGAGAACACTGAAGCTTTCTTT. It specifies CAIPRDKGRRQENTEAFF.

This chain links TRBV27 with TRBJ2-2; D is unclear. Between the trimmed V and J ends, which lost 2 bases and 0 bases, there was a span of 4 bases. From germline, CDR1 is MNHEY and CDR2 SMNVEV (reference sequence). The CDR3 loop spans 14 amino acids. The CDR3 nucleotides are TGTGCCAGCAGTTTAAAATCGAACACCGGGGAGCTGTTTTTT. Translated, it gives CASSLKSNTGELFF.

The rearrangement joins TRBV30 to TRBJ1-2; a possible D gene is TRBD1 (5 bases). Germline assignment: CDR1 GTSNPN and CDR2 SVGIG (reference sequence). The CDR3 extends over 12 amino acids. Trimming left V 0 bases short and J 8 bases short, with 10 bases between. The CDR3 protein is CAWSVERGGYTF. In nucleotides, the CDR3 is TGTGCCTGGAGTGTTGAACGGGGGGGCTACACCTTC.

This clone was recorded a few times. This chain links TRBV5-6 with TRBJ2-1; D is unresolved. Germline values: CDR1 SGHDT, CDR2 YYEEEE. V shed 2 bases and J shed 9 bases, with 9 bases lying between them. The CDR3 extends over 12 amino acids. Written as DNA, the CDR3 is TGTGCCAGCAGCTTATCCCTGAGTGAGCAGTTCTTC. It codes for CASSLSLSEQFF. The variable domain in full, completed from reference TRBV5-6 and TRBJ2-1, reads DAGVTQSPTHLIKTRGQQVTLRCSPKSGHDTVSWYQQALGQGPQFIFQYYEEEERQRGNFPDRFSGHQFPNYSSELNVNALLLGDSALYLCASSLSLSEQFFGPGTRLTVL.

The V and J genes are TRBV11-1 and TRBJ2-7, with 10 bases aligning to TRBD1. The junction had 3 bases not matched to a gene; V was cut back by 5 bases and J by 5 bases. CDR1 is SGHAT, CDR2 FQDESV, per germline (reference sequence). CDR3 length: 13 amino acids. CDR3 loop: CASSPTGGNEQYF. The CDR3 DNA reads TGTGCCAGCAGCCCGACAGGGGGCAACGAGCAGTACTTC.

The sample holds one count of this clone. CDR3 DNA sequence: TGTGCCAGCACGGAGCATCGAAACACTGAAGCTTTCTTT. Its protein is CASTEHRNTEAFF. The rearrangement joins TRBV7-2 to TRBJ1-1, with D unresolved. CDR3 length: 13 amino acids. Trimming took 7 bases from V and 2 from J, leaving 11 bases between them. The germline CDR1 and CDR2 sequences are SGHTA and FQGNSA.

The chain carries TRBV11-2 and TRBJ2-7; no definite D call. Per germline, CDR1 SGHAT and CDR2 FQNNGV. CDR3 size: 10 residues. Deletions cut 8 bases from V and 6 bases from J, with 8 bases between. CDR3 nucleotide sequence: TGTGCCAGCTCCCAGCGCGAGCAGTACTTC. Translating it yields CASSQREQYF.

CDR3 sequence: CAWSGGTGVYNEQFF. The CDR3 DNA sequence: TGTGCCTGGAGTGGGGGGACAGGGGTCTACAATGAGCAGTTCTTC. The J gene is TRBJ2-1, the V gene TRBV30, with 10 bases lining up with TRBD1. The CDR3 contains 15 residues. V lost 1 base and J lost 3; bases outside the gene matches: 3. Germline V gene lookup returns CDR1 GTSNPN and CDR2 SVGIG (reference sequence).

V usage is TRBV25-1 and J usage is TRBJ2-7, with D perhaps assigned TRBD1 or TRBD2 (5 bases each). V lost 4 bases and J 6 bases, leaving 7 bases between the germline ends. Germline loops: CDR1 MGHDK, CDR2 SYGVNS. The CDR3 covers 11 residues. CDR3 DNA: TGTGCCAGCAGTGTTGGGGGCGAGCAGTACTTC. Protein: CASSVGGEQYF.

V is TRBV19 and J is TRBJ2-1; D gene unclear. CDR1 and CDR2 (germline): LNHDA, SQIVND (reference sequence). CDR3 size: 12 residues. With 8 bases removed from V and 9 bases from J, the gap between germline ends came to 14 bases. CDR3 sequence (DNA): TGTGCCAGTCTCTCGCCGGGCGGTGAGCAGTTCTTC. This translates into CASLSPGGEQFF. Filled out from reference TRBV19 and TRBJ2-1, the complete variable domain reads DGGITQSPKYLFRKEGQNVTLSCEQNLNHDAMYWYRQDPGQGLRLIYYSQIVNDFQKGDIAEGYSVSREKKESFPLTVTSAQKNPTAFYLCASLSPGGEQFFGPGTRLTVL.

This clone was seen only a few times. CDR3 region: CSVDGSEGPANTFTDTQYF. The CDR3 coding sequence is TGCAGCGTTGACGGTTCGGAGGGCCCGGCGAATACATTCACAGATACGCAGTATTTT. The chain joins TRBV29-1 to TRBJ2-3; tentatively, D is TRBD2 (6 bases). The length of the CDR3 is 19 residues. V was clipped by 3 bases and J by 2 bases, with 27 bases between them. Germline CDR1 SQVTM, CDR2 ANQGSEA.

The rearrangement uses TRBV5-1 and TRBJ2-7; D assignment may be TRBD1 or TRBD2 (5 bases each). The CDR3 extends over 19 amino acids. V was pared by 1 base and J by 3 bases, with 26 bases between. Germline V lookup: CDR1 SGHRS, CDR2 YFSETQ. The CDR3 coding sequence is TGCGCCAGCAGCTTGCGGCCTGGGGAGACTCAGGGCCGGGGCTACGAGCAGTACTTC. Translation: CASSLRPGETQGRGYEQYF.

This clone occurred a few times. J is TRBJ2-3 and V is TRBV7-3, with 8 bases identical to TRBD2. The germline gives CDR1 SGHTA, CDR2 FQGTGA. V shed 0 bases, J shed 2 bases, and the junction held 10 bases outside the gene matches. CDR3 length equals 18 residues. The CDR3 region is CASSLTSGAAEDTDTQYF. In DNA form, the CDR3 reads TGTGCCAGCAGCTTAACTAGCGGGGCCGCCGAGGACACAGATACGCAGTATTTT.

The V call is TRBV5-6, the J call TRBJ2-1; D is ambiguous. The V gene lost 4 bases and the J gene lost 1 base, with 9 bases spanning the gap. The CDR3 loop spans 14 amino acids. From germline, CDR1 is SGHDT and CDR2 YYEEEE. The CDR3 sequence: CASSLGESYNEQFF. The DNA of the CDR3 is TGTGCCAGCAGCCTAGGTGAGTCCTACAATGAGCAGTTCTTC.

The genes are TRBV5-5 and TRBJ1-2; TRBD1 matches at 7 bases. Germline V lookup: CDR1 SGHKS, CDR2 YYEKEE (reference sequence). CDR3 length: 15 residues. The V and J ends lost 4 bases and 4 bases, in that order; junction bases with no gene match: 10. This CDR3 is CASSPETGDIYGYTF. In DNA, the CDR3 is TGTGCCAGCAGCCCGGAAACAGGGGATATCTATGGCTACACCTTC.

A word on this clone: Other nucleotide sequences from this sample produce the same CDR3. V gene TRBV5-6 combines with J gene TRBJ2-3; no definite D call. V was shortened by 4 bases and J by 2 bases, with 2 bases between the two germline ends. CDR1 SGHDT and CDR2 YYEEEE come from the germline V gene. This CDR3 is 11 amino acids long. The DNA of the CDR3 is TGTGCCAGCAGCCTCACAGATACGCAGTATTTT. Its translation is CASSLTDTQYF. Looking up the rest from reference TRBV5-6 and TRBJ2-3 gives the full variable domain: DAGVTQSPTHLIKTRGQQVTLRCSPKSGHDTVSWYQQALGQGPQFIFQYYEEEERQRGNFPDRFSGHQFPNYSSELNVNALLLGDSALYLCASSLTDTQYFGPGTRLTVL.

This rearrangement joins TRBV30 to TRBJ1-1; D remains ambiguous. The V gene's germline CDR1 is GTSNPN and CDR2 SVGIG (reference sequence). V lost 5 bases, J lost 1 base, and 11 bases lay in between. CDR3 length equals 13 residues. The CDR3 protein is CAWSADRNTEAFF. CDR3 bases: TGTGCCTGGTCGGCAGACCGGAACACTGAAGCTTTCTTT.

This CDR3 reads CASSVVPNEKLFF. DNA for the CDR3: TGTGCCAGCAGCGTAGTCCCGAATGAAAAACTGTTTTTT. V usage is TRBV9 and J usage is TRBJ1-4; D not resolved. There are 13 residues in the CDR3. The V gene's germline CDR1 is SGDLS and CDR2 YYNGEE. Deletions cut 0 bases from V and 5 bases from J, with 5 bases between.

The genes are TRBV5-1 and TRBJ2-7, with a weak D call TRBD1 (5 bases). Germline lookup yields CDR1 SGHRS and CDR2 YFSETQ. This CDR3 spans 14 amino acids. V was cut by 4 bases and J by 7 bases, with 18 bases left in between. The CDR3 DNA sequence: TGCGCCAGCAGCCAAGACAGTCCCTACGAAGAGCAGTACTTC. It is translated as CASSQDSPYEEQYF.

The CDR3 DNA reads as TGTGCCAGCAGTGACCTGACAGATAGCAATCAGCCCCAGCATTTT. Amino acid sequence: CASSDLTDSNQPQHF. This chain connects TRBV2 to TRBJ1-5; TRBD1 is a possible D gene (5 bases). Trimming stripped 3 bases from V and 0 bases from J, with 9 bases between. The germline V gene encodes CDR1 SNHLY and CDR2 FYNNEI. This CDR3 is built from 15 residues. Combining the CDR3 with reference TRBV2 and TRBJ1-5 gives the whole variable domain EPEVTQTPSHQVTQMGQEVILRCVPISNHLYFYWYRQILGQKVEFLVSFYNNEISEKSEIFDDQFSVERPDGSNFTLKIRSTKLEDSAMYFCASSDLTDSNQPQHFGDGTRLSIL.

This clone was seen only a few times. This sample includes further DNA sequences coding for the same CDR3. The chain uses TRBV4-3 and TRBJ2-7; 8 positions agree with TRBD1. The CDR3 totals 14 residues. V lost 1 base and J lost 2; bases outside the gene matches: 1. Germline-derived CDR1 and CDR2 are LGHNA and YSLEER. In DNA form, the CDR3 reads TGCGCCAGCAGCCAAGGGACAGGGCCCTACGAGCAGTACTTC. This encodes CASSQGTGPYEQYF.

The J gene is TRBJ2-1, the V gene TRBV11-2; TRBD1 matches 9 bases. In germline, CDR1 is SGHAT, CDR2 FQNNGV. The length of the CDR3 is 16 residues. The junction had 7 bases not matched to a gene; V was cut back by 3 bases and J by 4 bases. The CDR3 DNA sequence: TGTGCCAGCAGCTTTCCTCCGGGACAGGGATACAATGAGCAGTTCTTC. This codes for CASSFPPGQGYNEQFF.

This chain joins TRBV29-1 and TRBJ2-3; the D gene is possibly TRBD1 (6 bases). Germline CDR1 and CDR2: SQVTM and ANQGSEA. CDR3 size: 13 residues. The CDR3 DNA is TGCAGTGGCCGAGGGGGTTCTGAGAATACGCAGTATTTT. Encoded protein: CSGRGGSENTQYF.

This clone was seen only a few times. This chain uses TRBV29-1 with TRBJ2-7, with D uncertain. With 6 bases removed from V and 6 bases from J, the gap between germline ends came to 6 bases. Germline V gene sequence: CDR1 SQVTM, CDR2 ANQGSEA. CDR3 length: 9 residues. CDR3 residues: CSVPSEQYF. CDR3 bases: TGCAGCGTCCCGTCCGAGCAGTACTTC.

This clone was counted between two and nine times. The V and J genes are TRBV11-2 and TRBJ2-3, with TRBD2 identical over 12 bases. Germline CDR1 reads SGHAT; CDR2 reads FQNNGV. The CDR3 has 13 residues. The V gene end was trimmed by 11 bases and the J gene end by 3 bases; junction bases not matched to a gene: 3. CDR3 residues: CAHGLAGTDTQYF. CDR3 bases: TGTGCCCACGGACTAGCGGGGACAGATACGCAGTATTTT. Based on the CDR3 plus reference TRBV11-2 and TRBJ2-3, the full variable domain is EAGVAQSPRYKIIEKRQSVAFWCNPISGHATLYWYQQILGQGPKLLIQFQNNGVVDDSQLPKDRFSAERLKGVDSTLKIQPAKLEDSAVYLCAHGLAGTDTQYFGPGTRLTVL.

The V call is TRBV9, the J call TRBJ1-3, with a weak D call TRBD1 (5 bases). Germline-derived CDR1 and CDR2 are SGDLS and YYNGEE. This CDR3 has 14 residues. Trimming stripped 5 bases from V and 4 bases from J, with 13 bases between. The CDR3 bases are TGTGCCAGCAGGGGGACCTCGGCCGGAAACACCATATATTTT. Protein: CASRGTSAGNTIYF.

The V and J genes are TRBV13 and TRBJ2-7; 8 nucleotides line up with TRBD2. The junction had 13 bases not matched to a gene; V was cut back by 2 bases and J by 7 bases. Germline V gene sequence: CDR1 PRHDT, CDR2 FYEKMQ (reference sequence). This CDR3 comprises 16 residues. The CDR3 sequence: CASSLPPRERGSEQYF. DNA for the CDR3: TGTGCCAGCAGCTTACCCCCTAGGGAGCGGGGGTCTGAGCAGTACTTC.

The CDR3 loop is CASSQDRGHEQYF. The CDR3 bases are TGTGCCAGCAGCCAAGACAGGGGGCACGAGCAGTACTTC. V usage is TRBV16 and J usage is TRBJ2-7; 10 bases match TRBD1. This CDR3 comprises 13 residues. CDR1 is KGHSY, CDR2 FQNENV, per germline. Trimming took 2 bases from V and 5 from J; bases not matched to a gene: 0.

The chain combines TRBV30 with TRBJ2-7; D remains ambiguous. The V end lost 3 bases, the J end lost 0 bases, and 6 bases lay between the germline ends. The CDR3 has 12 amino acids. Germline V gives CDR1 GTSNPN, CDR2 SVGIG (reference sequence). The CDR3 reads CAWRYSSYEQYF. The CDR3 nucleotides are TGTGCCTGGAGGTACAGCTCCTACGAGCAGTACTTC.

This clone has a single count. The chain uses TRBV13 and TRBJ2-3, with D maybe TRBD2 (6 bases). CDR1 and CDR2 (germline): PRHDT, FYEKMQ (reference sequence). V lost 3 bases, J lost 4 bases, and 14 bases lay in between. The CDR3 consists of 15 residues. CDR3 loop: CASSFGDGGADTQYF. CDR3 DNA sequence: TGTGCCAGCAGCTTCGGCGACGGGGGAGCAGATACGCAGTATTTT.